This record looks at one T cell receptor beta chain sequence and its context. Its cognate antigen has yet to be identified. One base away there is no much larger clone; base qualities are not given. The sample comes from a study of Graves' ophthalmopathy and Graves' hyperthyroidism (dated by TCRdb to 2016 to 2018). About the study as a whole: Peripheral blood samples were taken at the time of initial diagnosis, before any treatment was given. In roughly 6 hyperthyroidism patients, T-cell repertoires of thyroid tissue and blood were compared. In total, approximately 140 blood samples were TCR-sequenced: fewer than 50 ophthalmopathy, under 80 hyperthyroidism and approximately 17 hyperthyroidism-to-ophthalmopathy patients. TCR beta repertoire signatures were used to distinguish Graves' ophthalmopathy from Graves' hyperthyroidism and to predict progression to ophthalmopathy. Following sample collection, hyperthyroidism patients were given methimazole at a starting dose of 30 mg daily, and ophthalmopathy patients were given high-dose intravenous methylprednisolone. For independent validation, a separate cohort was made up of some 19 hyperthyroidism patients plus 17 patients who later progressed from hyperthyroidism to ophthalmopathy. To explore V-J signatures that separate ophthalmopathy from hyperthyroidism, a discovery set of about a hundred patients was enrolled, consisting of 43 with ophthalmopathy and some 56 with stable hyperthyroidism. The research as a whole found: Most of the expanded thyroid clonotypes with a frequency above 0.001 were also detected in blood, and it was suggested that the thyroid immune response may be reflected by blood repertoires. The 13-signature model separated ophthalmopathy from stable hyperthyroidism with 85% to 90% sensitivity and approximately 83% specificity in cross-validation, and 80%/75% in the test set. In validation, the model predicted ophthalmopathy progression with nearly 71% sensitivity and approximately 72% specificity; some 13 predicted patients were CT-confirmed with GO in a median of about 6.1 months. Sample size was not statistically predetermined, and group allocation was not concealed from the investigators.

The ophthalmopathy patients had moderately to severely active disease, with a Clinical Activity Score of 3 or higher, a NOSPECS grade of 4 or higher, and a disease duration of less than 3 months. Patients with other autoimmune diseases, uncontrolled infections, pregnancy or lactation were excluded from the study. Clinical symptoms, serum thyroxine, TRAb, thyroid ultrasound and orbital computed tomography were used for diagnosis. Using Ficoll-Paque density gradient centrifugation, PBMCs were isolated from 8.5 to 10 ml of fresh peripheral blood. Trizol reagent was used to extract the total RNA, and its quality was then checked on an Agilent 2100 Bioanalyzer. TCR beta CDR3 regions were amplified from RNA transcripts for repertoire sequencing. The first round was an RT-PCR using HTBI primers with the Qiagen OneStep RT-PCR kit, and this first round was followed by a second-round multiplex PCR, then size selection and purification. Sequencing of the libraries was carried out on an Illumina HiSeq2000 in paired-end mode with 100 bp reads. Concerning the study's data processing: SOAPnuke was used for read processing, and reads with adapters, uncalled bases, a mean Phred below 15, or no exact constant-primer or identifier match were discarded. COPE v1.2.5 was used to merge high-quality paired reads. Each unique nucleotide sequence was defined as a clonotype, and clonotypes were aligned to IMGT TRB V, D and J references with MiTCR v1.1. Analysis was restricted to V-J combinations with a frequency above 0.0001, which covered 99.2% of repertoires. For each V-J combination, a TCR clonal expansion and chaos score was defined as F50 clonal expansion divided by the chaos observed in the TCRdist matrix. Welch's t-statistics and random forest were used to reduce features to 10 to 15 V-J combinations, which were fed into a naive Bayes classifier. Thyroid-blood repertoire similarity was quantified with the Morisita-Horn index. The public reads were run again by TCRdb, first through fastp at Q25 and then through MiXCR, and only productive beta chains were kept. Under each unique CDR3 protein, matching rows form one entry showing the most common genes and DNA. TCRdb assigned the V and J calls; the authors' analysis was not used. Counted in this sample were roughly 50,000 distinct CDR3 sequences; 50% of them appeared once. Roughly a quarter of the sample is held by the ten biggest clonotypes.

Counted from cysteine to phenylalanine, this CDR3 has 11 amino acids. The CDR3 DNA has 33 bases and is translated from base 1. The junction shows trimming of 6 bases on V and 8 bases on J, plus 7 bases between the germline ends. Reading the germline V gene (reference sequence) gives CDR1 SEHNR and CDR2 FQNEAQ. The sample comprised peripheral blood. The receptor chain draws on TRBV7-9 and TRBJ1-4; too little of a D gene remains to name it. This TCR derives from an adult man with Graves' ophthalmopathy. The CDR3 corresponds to CASSQFEKLFF. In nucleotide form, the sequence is TGTGCCAGCAGTCAGTTCGAAAAACTGTTTTTT.